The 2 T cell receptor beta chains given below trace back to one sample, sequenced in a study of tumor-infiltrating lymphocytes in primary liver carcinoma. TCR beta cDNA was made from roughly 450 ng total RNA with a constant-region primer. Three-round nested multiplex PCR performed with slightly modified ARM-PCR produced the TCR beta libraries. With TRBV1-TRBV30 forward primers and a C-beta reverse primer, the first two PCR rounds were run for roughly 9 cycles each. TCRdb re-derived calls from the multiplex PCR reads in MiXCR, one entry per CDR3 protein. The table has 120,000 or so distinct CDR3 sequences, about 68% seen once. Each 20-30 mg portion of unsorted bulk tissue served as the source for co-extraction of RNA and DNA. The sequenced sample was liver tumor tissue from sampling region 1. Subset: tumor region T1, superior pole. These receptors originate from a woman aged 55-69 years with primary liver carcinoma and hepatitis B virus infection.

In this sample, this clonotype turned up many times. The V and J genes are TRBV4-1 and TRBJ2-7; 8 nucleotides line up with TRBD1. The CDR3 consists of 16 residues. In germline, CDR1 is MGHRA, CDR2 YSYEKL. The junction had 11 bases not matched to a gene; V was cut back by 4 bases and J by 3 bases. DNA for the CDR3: TGCGCCAGCAGCCGAACCGAAGCAGGGGGCGGCTACGAGCAGTACTTC. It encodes CASSRTEAGGGYEQYF.

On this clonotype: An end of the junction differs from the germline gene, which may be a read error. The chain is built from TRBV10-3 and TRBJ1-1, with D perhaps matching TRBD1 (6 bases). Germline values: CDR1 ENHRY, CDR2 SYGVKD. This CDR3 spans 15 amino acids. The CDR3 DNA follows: TGTGCCATCACCCCGGACAGCGATTTGAACACTGAAACTTTCTTT. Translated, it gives CAITPDSDLNTETFF.